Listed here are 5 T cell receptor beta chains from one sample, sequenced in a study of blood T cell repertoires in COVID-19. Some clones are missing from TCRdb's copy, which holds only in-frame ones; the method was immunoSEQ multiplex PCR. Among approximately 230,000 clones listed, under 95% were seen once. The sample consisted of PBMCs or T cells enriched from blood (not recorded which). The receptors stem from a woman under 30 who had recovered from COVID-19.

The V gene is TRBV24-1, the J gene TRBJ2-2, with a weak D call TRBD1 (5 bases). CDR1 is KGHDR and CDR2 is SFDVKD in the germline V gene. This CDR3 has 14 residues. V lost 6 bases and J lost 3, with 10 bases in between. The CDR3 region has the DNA TGTGCCACCAGTAGCAGGGTGTACACCGGGGAGCTGTTTTTT. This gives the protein CATSSRVYTGELFF.

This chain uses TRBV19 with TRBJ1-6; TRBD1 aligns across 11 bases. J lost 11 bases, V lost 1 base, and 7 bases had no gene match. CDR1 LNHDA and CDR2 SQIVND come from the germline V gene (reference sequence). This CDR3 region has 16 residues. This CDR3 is CASSIVARGQGAPLHF. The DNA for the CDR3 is TGTGCCAGTAGTATAGTGGCCCGGGGACAGGGGGCACCCCTCCACTTT.

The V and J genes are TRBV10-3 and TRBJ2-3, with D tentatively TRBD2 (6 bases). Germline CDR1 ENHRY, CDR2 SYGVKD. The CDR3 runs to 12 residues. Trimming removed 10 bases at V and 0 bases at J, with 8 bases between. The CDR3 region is CATGTSTDTQYF. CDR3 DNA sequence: TGTGCCACCGGGACTAGCACAGATACGCAGTATTTT.

The CDR3: CSVYWSHSYEQYF. The DNA of the CDR3 is TGCAGCGTTTACTGGTCCCACTCCTACGAGCAGTACTTC. The chain joins TRBV29-1 to TRBJ2-7; no clear D gene. V lost 5 bases and J 0 bases, leaving 11 bases between the germline ends. The CDR3 spans 13 residues. Per germline, CDR1 SQVTM and CDR2 ANQGSEA.

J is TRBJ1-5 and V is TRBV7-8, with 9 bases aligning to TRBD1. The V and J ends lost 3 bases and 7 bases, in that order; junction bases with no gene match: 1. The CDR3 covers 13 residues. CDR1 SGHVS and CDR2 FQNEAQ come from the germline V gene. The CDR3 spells CASSFDRGQPQHF. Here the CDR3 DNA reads TGTGCCAGCAGCTTTGACAGGGGGCAGCCCCAGCATTTT.